One sample yielded the 10 T cell receptor beta chains listed below, sequenced in a study of T cell responses to AZD1222 COVID-19 vaccine (dated by TCRdb to about 2021). This specimen's time point label, interpreted: baseline before first vaccination. The protocol used for the library was the immunoSEQ multiplex PCR assay. This immuneACCESS table, as held by TCRdb, lists in-frame sequences with V and J called but not all clones. Of the missing ones, under half trace to an unresolved V gene in checked studies; the others have no known cause. Across this sample there are fewer than 120,000 clones, with 85% to 95% seen only once. The ten largest clones take up about 8.3% of the sample. The sequences come from peripheral blood, collected on day 0 of AZD1222 vaccination. The receptors come from an adult in good health.

V and J are TRBV10-1 and TRBJ1-4; D is unresolved. Trimming stripped 0 bases from V and 8 bases from J, with 10 bases between. Germline loops: CDR1 WNHNN, CDR2 SYGVQD (reference sequence). The CDR3 totals 14 residues. CDR3 bases: TGCGCCAGCAGTGAGTCGGCAGGTCGGGAAAAACTGTTTTTT. Encoded protein: CASSESAGREKLFF.

The V and J genes are TRBV6-5 and TRBJ1-2, with a possible D match to TRBD1 (5 bases). This CDR3 contains 14 residues. The ends were cut back, 6 bases at V and 2 bases at J, with 13 bases in the middle. Germline lookup yields CDR1 MNHEY and CDR2 SVGAGI. In nucleotides, the CDR3 is TGTGCCAGCAGAATAAACCGGGACAACTATGGCTACACCTTC. It yields the protein CASRINRDNYGYTF.

The chain has TRBV28 and TRBJ1-2; TRBD1 matches at 7 bases. The J segment lost 11 bases and the V segment lost 1 base, leaving 4 bases of the junction unmatched. Germline V lookup: CDR1 MDHEN, CDR2 SYDVKM. This CDR3 has 12 amino acids. CDR3 in amino acids: CASSLSTGQYTF. The CDR3 DNA sequence: TGTGCCAGCAGTTTATCAACGGGACAGTACACCTTC.

This chain uses TRBV19 with TRBJ2-2, with 9 bases matching TRBD1. The germline V gene encodes CDR1 LNHDA and CDR2 SQIVND (reference sequence). The CDR3 runs to 17 residues. V trimming: 0 bases; J trimming: 4 bases; junction bases outside the gene matches: 6. The CDR3 DNA reads as TGTGCCAGTAGTATAGATTCCGGACAGGGGACCACCGGGGAGCTGTTTTTT. Protein product: CASSIDSGQGTTGELFF.

This clone was detected once. The rearrangement uses TRBV19 and TRBJ2-7; 9 bases align to TRBD1. J was trimmed by 3 bases and V by 5 bases; bases with no gene match: 5. Germline V gene data show CDR1 as LNHDA and CDR2 as SQIVND (reference sequence). This CDR3 contains 14 residues. CDR3 protein: CASSSGQGSYEQYF. CDR3 nucleotide sequence: TGTGCCAGTAGTTCCGGACAGGGGAGCTACGAGCAGTACTTC.

This chain uses TRBV4-2 with TRBJ2-5, with D unresolved. Germline-derived CDR1 and CDR2 are LGHNA and YNFKEQ. This CDR3 region has 15 residues. With 2 bases removed from V and 5 bases from J, the gap between germline ends came to 15 bases. CDR3 protein: CASSQRATAGETQYF. CDR3 nucleotide sequence: TGTGCCAGCAGCCAAAGGGCCACAGCCGGGGAGACCCAGTACTTC.

The chain has TRBV7-9 and TRBJ1-1, with D tentatively TRBD1 (6 bases). The V and J ends lost 4 bases and 0 bases respectively, with 15 bases between them. The germline gives CDR1 SEHNR, CDR2 FQNEAQ (reference sequence). There are 16 residues in the CDR3. Written as DNA, the CDR3 is TGTGCCAGCAGCTACCCGGGACAAGCCATGAACACTGAAGCTTTCTTT. Amino acid sequence: CASSYPGQAMNTEAFF.

The V and J genes are TRBV5-1 and TRBJ2-7, with 10 bases lining up with TRBD1. Trimming took 4 bases from V and 6 from J; bases not matched to a gene: 7. The CDR3 runs 14 residues. Germline loops: CDR1 SGHRS, CDR2 YFSETQ. The DNA for the CDR3 is TGCGCCAGCAGCGCGACAGGGGGCTCGGTCGAGCAGTACTTC. It is translated as CASSATGGSVEQYF.

This clone was seen just once. V is TRBV7-2 and J is TRBJ2-7; D is possibly TRBD2 (5 bases). From germline, CDR1 is SGHTA and CDR2 FQGNSA. Trimming shortened V by 5 bases and J by 1 base, and 15 bases separated the two germline ends. The CDR3 runs 15 residues. This CDR3 reads CASSRAGAGSYEQYF. The CDR3 nucleotides read TGTGCCAGCAGCCGGGCGGGTGCTGGGTCCTACGAGCAGTACTTC.

This chain connects TRBV19 to TRBJ1-2; 10 positions agree with TRBD1. This CDR3 has 15 residues. The V gene's germline CDR1 is LNHDA and CDR2 SQIVND (reference sequence). Trimming cost V 6 bases and J 8 bases; bases outside gene matches: 12. The CDR3 loop is CASRSGTGVGRGYTF. In DNA, the CDR3 is TGTGCCAGTAGATCCGGGACAGGGGTTGGGCGAGGCTACACCTTC.